This record covers a single T cell receptor (beta chain). This clonotype was detected only once. Its recognized antigen is unknown. Base qualities are not recorded, but no much larger clone differs from it by a single base. Receptor libraries were prepared by PCR. The reads were generated on an Illumina HiSeq 2500. To reduce PCR and sequencing biases, unique molecular identifiers were incorporated into the TCR beta cDNA libraries. Roughly 0.5 million cDNA molecules were obtained per 1 to 10 million input T cells, so each molecule approximated one T cell. The patient libraries were prepared and sequenced using the same protocol as the earlier healthy control dataset. Within a given batch, samples were prepared together, multiplexed and sequenced on the same HiSeq lane. Regarding the original processing steps: Raw barcoded reads were processed with MIGEC, discarding single-read molecular identifier groups before consensus assembly and CDR3 extraction. VDJtools was used for post-analysis of the clonotype tables, with diversity normalized by down-sampling every dataset to the smallest sample size. In repertoire overlap clustering, CDR3 amino acid sequences, but not nucleotide sequences, were matched to correct batch-related cross-sample contamination. Using fastp at Q25 and MiXCR, TCRdb reprocessed the public reads and kept productive beta chains. Rows are combined by CDR3 protein, so each entry shows the most common genes and DNA. Here the V and J calls rest on TCRdb's processing, not on the authors' analysis. For this sample there are 400,000 to 500,000 distinct CDR3 sequences; roughly 40% appear just once. The ten top clones hold 7.6% of the sample.

Based on the germline V gene, the CDR1 and CDR2 sequences are MNHEY and SVGEGT. V sheds 2 bases and J sheds 0 bases, leaving 10 bases between their ends. The CDR3 contains 15 residues, cysteine and phenylalanine counted. Only the CDR3 part of the read is kept: 45 bases, read in frame from the first base. TCR beta repertoires were profiled from peripheral blood of over 10 young patients with multiple sclerosis to demonstrate the VDJtools post-analysis software. The patients with multiple sclerosis were children and adolescents between roughly 6 and 17 years of age. The sample originates from a study of post-analysis software for immune sequencing data (dated by TCRdb to between 2014 and 2017). Some background on the complete study: The recorded disease courses included relapsing-remitting, secondary progressive and progressive-relapsing multiple sclerosis, and some patients had no subtype annotation. Patient repertoires were compared against 11 to 12 previously published healthy control repertoires from donors aged roughly 6 to 28 years. A subset of samples was prepared in parallel using single-end sample barcoding, then pooled and co-amplified after Illumina adapter ligation. Study-wide findings and limitations: The multiple sclerosis patient group was slightly younger than the control group. Significantly higher frequencies in patients than in controls were found for several TRBV segments, including TRBV5-6, TRBV5-1 and TRBV20-1. Significantly lower normalized Chao1 diversity was found in multiple sclerosis patients than in controls, suggesting substantial peripheral T-cell clonal expansion. Strong co-clustering of samples prepared in the same batch was shown by direct clustering with F measure, prompting a batch-effect correction.

The source material was blood. The receptor comes from a girl aged 2 to 10 with multiple sclerosis. Here the chain combines TRBV6-2 or TRBV6-3 and TRBJ2-5, with the D gene not clear enough to name. The CDR3 sequence is CASSYGEGDQETQYF. The DNA is as follows: TGTGCCAGCAGTTACGGGGAAGGAGACCAAGAGACCCAGTACTTC.